Presented here are 17 T cell receptor beta chains from one specimen sequenced in a study of blood T cell repertoires in COVID-19. Only in-frame clones appear in the TCRdb table, and some are missing; sequencing was by immunoSEQ multiplex PCR. The profile covers fewer than 130,000 clones, with almost 80% appearing a single time and 16% taken by the ten largest. Sequenced input: peripheral blood. The source is a woman aged 80 or over with active or convalescent COVID-19.

This clone appeared a few times. The chain couples TRBV7-9 to TRBJ2-7; 14 bases are shared with TRBD2. Trimming cost V 5 bases and J 1 base; bases outside gene matches: 4. Germline CDR1 is SEHNR and CDR2 is FQNEAQ (reference sequence). The CDR3 is 16 amino acids. In nucleotides, the CDR3 is TGTGCCAGCAGCCAGGGACTAGCGGGAGAGTCCTACGAGCAGTACTTC. As protein: CASSQGLAGESYEQYF.

This clone was observed a few times. This chain connects TRBV30 to TRBJ2-7; 8 bases are a match to TRBD1. Germline-derived CDR1 and CDR2 are GTSNPN and SVGIG (reference sequence). The V and J ends lost 5 bases and 3 bases, in that order; junction bases with no gene match: 3. This CDR3 comprises 12 residues. CDR3 sequence: CAWEQGGYEQYF. CDR3 DNA sequence: TGTGCCTGGGAACAGGGGGGCTACGAGCAGTACTTC.

This chain connects TRBV5-1 to TRBJ2-1; D may be TRBD2 (6 bases). The germline gives CDR1 SGHRS, CDR2 YFSETQ. The CDR3 loop spans 16 amino acids. Trimming removed 4 bases from V and 6 bases from J, with 20 bases in between. CDR3: CASSPGQWDSANEQFF. CDR3 nucleotides: TGCGCCAGCAGCCCCGGCCAGTGGGACTCGGCCAATGAGCAGTTCTTC.

The chain joins TRBV5-5 to TRBJ2-7, with 9 bases that match TRBD2. Germline CDR1 is SGHKS and CDR2 is YYEKEE (reference sequence). The CDR3 is 15 amino acids. J gave up 5 bases and V 3 bases, and 9 bases lay outside the gene matches. CDR3 residues: CASSSVAGAVNEQYF. In DNA, the CDR3 is TGTGCCAGCAGCTCGGTAGCGGGAGCTGTCAACGAGCAGTACTTC.

The chain is built from TRBV2 and TRBJ1-2; 9 nucleotides align to TRBD1. V shed 10 bases and J 3 bases; nucleotides not matched to a gene: 18. Germline V gene lookup returns CDR1 SNHLY and CDR2 FYNNEI. This CDR3 has 17 amino acids. This chain's CDR3 is CATKSVGTGKSHYGYTF. The CDR3 DNA is TGTGCCACCAAGTCGGTCGGGACAGGGAAATCCCACTATGGCTACACCTTC.

V usage is TRBV6-5 and J usage is TRBJ1-1; D perhaps matches TRBD1 (6 bases). Between the trimmed V and J ends, which lost 7 bases and 0 bases, there was a span of 15 bases. The germline V gene encodes CDR1 MNHEY and CDR2 SVGAGI. The CDR3 spans 15 residues. The chain's CDR3 is CASTPGAAMNTEAFF. The CDR3 nucleotides are TGTGCCAGCACTCCAGGGGCGGCCATGAACACTGAAGCTTTCTTT.

The CDR3 DNA sequence: TGCGCCAGCAGCCCGGACAGGGCTGAAAAACTGTTTTTT. Residues: CASSPDRAEKLFF. The V call is TRBV5-1, the J call TRBJ1-4, with 8 bases aligning to TRBD1. The ends lost 4 bases at V and 7 bases at J; junction bases unmatched: 3. The CDR3 has 13 amino acids. Germline V CDR1 and CDR2: SGHRS, YFSETQ.

This chain uses TRBV7-9 with TRBJ2-6, with TRBD2 identical over 15 bases. CDR3 length: 18 amino acids. Germline CDR1 is SEHNR and CDR2 is FQNEAQ (reference sequence). V shed 4 bases and J 4 bases; nucleotides not matched to a gene: 5. CDR3 nucleotide sequence: TGTGCCAGCAGCTCAGGGACTAGCGGGAGGCCGGGGGCCAACGTCCTGACTTTC. Translating it yields CASSSGTSGRPGANVLTF.

This rearrangement joins TRBV7-8 to TRBJ1-6, with TRBD1 matching over 8 bases. The germline gives CDR1 SGHVS, CDR2 FQNEAQ. This CDR3 contains 15 residues. J gave up 3 bases and V 5 bases, and 3 bases lay outside the gene matches. CDR3 in DNA: TGTGCCAGCAGCGGACAGGGAAACTATAATTCACCCCTCCACTTT. Residues: CASSGQGNYNSPLHF.

This chain uses TRBV5-5 with TRBJ1-3; D remains ambiguous. The CDR3 has 16 residues. Germline-derived CDR1 and CDR2 are SGHKS and YYEKEE (reference sequence). The V gene lost 0 bases and the J gene lost 0 bases, with 10 bases spanning the gap. CDR3 region: CASSLDPVLSGNTIYF. In DNA, the CDR3 is TGTGCCAGCAGCTTGGATCCGGTCCTCTCTGGAAACACCATATATTTT.

This chain links TRBV25-1 with TRBJ2-5; 9 bases are a match to TRBD1. Per the germline V gene, CDR1 is MGHDK and CDR2 is SYGVNS. This CDR3 comprises 14 residues. Trimming took 4 bases from V and 4 from J; bases not matched to a gene: 4. CDR3 nucleotides: TGTGCCAGCAGTGGGGACAGGGTAAGAGAGACCCAGTACTTC. Translation gives CASSGDRVRETQYF.

The chain joins TRBV5-1 to TRBJ1-3; D is uncertain. Trimming took off 5 bases at V and 0 bases at J, with 9 bases between the two ends. CDR1 SGHRS and CDR2 YFSETQ come from the germline V gene. The CDR3 length is 14 residues. The CDR3 loop reads CASREVYSGNTIYF. The DNA of the CDR3 is TGCGCCAGCAGAGAGGTCTACTCTGGAAACACCATATATTTT.

The chain has TRBV28 and TRBJ1-1, with D uncertain. The CDR3 covers 16 residues. Deletions cut 5 bases from V and 1 base from J, with 17 bases between. Germline V gene data show CDR1 as MDHEN and CDR2 as SYDVKM. The CDR3 region has the DNA TGTGCCAGCAGTCCCCATTCCGGGAAGGGGAACACTGAAGCTTTCTTT. Its translation: CASSPHSGKGNTEAFF.

The rearrangement joins TRBV5-1 to TRBJ2-5; 12 bases are a match to TRBD2. The CDR3 is made up of 16 amino acids. In germline, CDR1 is SGHRS, CDR2 YFSETQ. V gave up 3 bases and J gave up 5 bases; unmatched junction bases: 8. CDR3 residues: CASSSLTSGSGETQYF. The CDR3 DNA reads as TGCGCCAGCAGCTCGTTGACTAGCGGGAGTGGTGAGACCCAGTACTTC.

This clone came up once. This chain connects TRBV5-1 to TRBJ2-2; TRBD1 matches at 8 bases. V was clipped by 4 bases and J by 1 base; unmatched bases: 3. This CDR3 comprises 15 residues. Germline CDR1 and CDR2: SGHRS and YFSETQ. CDR3 DNA: TGCGCCAGCAGCCGAGGACAGGGGAACACCGGGGAGCTGTTTTTT. Translating it yields CASSRGQGNTGELFF.

The V and J genes are TRBV4-1 and TRBJ1-6; the match to TRBD1 covers 10 bases. The CDR3 sequence is 16 residues long. The J segment lost 6 bases and the V segment lost 3 bases, leaving 5 bases of the junction unmatched. Germline V CDR1 and CDR2: MGHRA, YSYEKL. The CDR3 loop is CASSQGQGIRNSPLHF. The CDR3 nucleotides read TGCGCCAGCAGCCAGGGACAGGGGATACGTAATTCACCCCTCCACTTT.

The chain couples TRBV28 to TRBJ1-2, with TRBD1 matching 7 bases. The CDR3 spans 14 residues. Per germline, CDR1 MDHEN and CDR2 SYDVKM. Trimming at V came to 2 bases and at J to 4 bases, leaving 4 bases not matched to a gene. The CDR3 sequence: CASSLDRDLYGYTF. CDR3 in DNA: TGTGCCAGCAGTTTAGACAGGGACCTCTATGGCTACACCTTC.